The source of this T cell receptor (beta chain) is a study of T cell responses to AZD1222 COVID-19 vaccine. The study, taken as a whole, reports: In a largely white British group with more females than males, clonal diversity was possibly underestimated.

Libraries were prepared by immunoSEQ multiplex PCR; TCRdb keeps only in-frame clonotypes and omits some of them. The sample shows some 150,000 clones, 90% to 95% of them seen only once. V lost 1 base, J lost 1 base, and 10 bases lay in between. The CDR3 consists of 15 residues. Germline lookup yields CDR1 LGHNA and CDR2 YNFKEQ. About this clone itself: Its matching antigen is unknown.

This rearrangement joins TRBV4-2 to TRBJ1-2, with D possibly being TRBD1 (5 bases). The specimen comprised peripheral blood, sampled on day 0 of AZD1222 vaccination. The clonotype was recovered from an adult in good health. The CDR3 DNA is TGTGCCAGCAGCCAAGGACAGTCCGATAACTATGGCTACACCTTC. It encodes CASSQGQSDNYGYTF.